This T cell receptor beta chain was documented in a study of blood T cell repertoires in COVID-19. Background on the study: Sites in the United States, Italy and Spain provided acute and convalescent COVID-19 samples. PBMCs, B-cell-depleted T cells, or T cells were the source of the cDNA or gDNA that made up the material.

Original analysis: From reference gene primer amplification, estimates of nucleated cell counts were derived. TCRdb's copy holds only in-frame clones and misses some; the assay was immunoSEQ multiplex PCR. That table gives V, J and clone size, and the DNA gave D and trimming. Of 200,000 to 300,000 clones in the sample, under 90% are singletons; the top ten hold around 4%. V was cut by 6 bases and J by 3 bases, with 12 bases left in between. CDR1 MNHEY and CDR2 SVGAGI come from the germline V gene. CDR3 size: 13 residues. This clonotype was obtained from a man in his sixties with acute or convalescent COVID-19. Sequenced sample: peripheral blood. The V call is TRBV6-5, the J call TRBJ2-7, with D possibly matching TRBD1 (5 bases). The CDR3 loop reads CASSLDSFYEQYF. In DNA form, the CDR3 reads TGTGCCAGCAGCCTCGACAGTTTCTACGAGCAGTACTTC.